The clone carrying this T cell receptor (beta chain) was detected ten times or more. The target antigen is unknown. Germline-derived CDR1 and CDR2 are SGHRS and YFSETQ. The V end lost 0 bases, the J end lost 5 bases, and 14 bases lay between the germline ends. The CDR3 length is 15 residues. These data are taken from a study of T cells after yellow fever vaccination. As for the study in general: In the case of low-cell-number fractions, SMART-Seq v4 Ultra Low Input was used for preparation. General observations from the study: Some clonotypes, a small share, were shared between CD4 and CD8 compartments. FACS-sorted repertoires might harbor abundant contaminating clonotypes from the bulk population.

From the 5' RACE reads, TCRdb called clonotypes with MiXCR, one entry per CDR3 protein. The data contain about 75,000 distinct CDR3 sequences, approximately 7.3% of them singletons. The receptor comes from a young man who received the YFV17D yellow fever vaccine. This chain uses TRBV5-1 with TRBJ1-1; tentative D call: TRBD1 (6 bases). This sample comprised CD8+ T cells sorted from PBMCs, obtained approximately 11 days after the first yellow fever vaccination. CDR3 loop: CASSLGTGSGTEAFF. The CDR3 DNA reads TGCGCCAGCAGCTTGGGAACAGGGTCGGGTACTGAAGCTTTCTTT.